This is a list of T cell receptor beta chains from one sample in a study of T cell responses to AZD1222 COVID-19 vaccine. Here immunoSEQ multiplex PCR was the method, and the copy in TCRdb shows in-frame clones only, minus some. The sample carries some 99,000 clones, more than 70% recorded once. Sequences were derived from peripheral blood, sampled 28 days after the second AZD1222 dose. These receptor sequences come from an adult who received the AZD1222 COVID-19 vaccine. CDR3s include the opening cysteine and the closing phenylalanine or tryptophan.

TRBJ2-2,TRBV6-5,CASSYRATGELFF
TRBJ2-2,TRBV2,CASSEGSGGHTGELFF
TRBJ2-3,TRBV6-5,CASSYPPGLAGGTLSF
TRBJ2-5,TRBV24-1,CATSGGGGETQYF
TRBJ2-5,TRBV7-9,CASSRTDMQETQYF
TRBJ2-1,TRBV4-2,CASSQDLGQGVFVEQFF
TRBJ2-7,TRBV4-1,CASSQGAGRTTYEQYF
TRBJ2-7,TRBV27,CASKRGQGGYEQYF
TRBJ2-5,TRBV27,CASSWATSGIQETQYF
TRBJ2-7,TRBV6-6,CASTRGTYEQYF
TRBJ2-5,TRBV30,CAWSVWTRVTQYF
TRBJ2-7,TRBV9,CASSVGSGDSYEQYF
TRBJ1-4,TRBV25-1,CASSGDFEKLFF
TRBJ2-7,TRBV9,CASSVGPDFNEQYF
TRBJ1-5,TRBV6-2/TRBV6-3,CASIPTGEFNQPQHF
TRBJ2-3,TRBV6-2/TRBV6-3,CASSLGGPRTDTQYF
TRBJ1-5,TRBV6-2/TRBV6-3,CASSSDSSGNQPQHF
TRBJ2-4,TRBV7-9,CASSDSRGAKNIQYF
TRBJ1-2,TRBV5-4,CASSFPTGANYGYTF
TRBJ2-5,TRBV7-2,CASWDRRHQETQYF
TRBJ1-5,TRBV12-3/TRBV12-4,CASSLQGQADF
TRBJ1-2,TRBV6-5,CASSYGTDVFSGYTF
TRBJ1-1,TRBV6-5,CASRERDRGDEAFF
TRBJ1-3,TRBV19,CASQTSNTIYF
TRBJ1-3,TRBV6-2/TRBV6-3,CASSFLEGSGNTIYF
TRBJ1-6,TRBV12-5,CASGLVVSTGPRAARSPLHF
TRBJ2-7,TRBV19,CASSTGLAGGIYEQYF
TRBJ2-3,TRBV5-1,CASSNLLAGADPRDTQYF
TRBJ2-7,TRBV24-1,CATSDSYEQYF
TRBJ2-5,TRBV5-1,CASSLVGGSAKTQYF
TRBJ1-1,TRBV20-1,CSAPRGSEAFF
TRBJ2-1,TRBV30,CAWAKTSGYNEQFF
TRBJ2-7,TRBV5-1,CASSLAGGGTYEQYF
TRBJ2-1,TRBV7-2,CASSARASGYNEQFF
TRBJ1-6,TRBV30,CAWSVTGGNSPLHF
TRBJ2-2,TRBV19,CASSLGTSSNTGELFF
TRBJ1-2,TRBV27,CARASATRDLPNYGYTF
TRBJ1-1,TRBV29-1,CSALRDSGSEAFF
TRBJ1-1,TRBV29-1,CSVAAGAGTEAFF
TRBJ2-2,TRBV6-5,CASSYSTGGKNGELFF
TRBJ2-5,TRBV5-4,CASRVAGGSETQYF
TRBJ2-7,TRBV11-2,CASSLSAFDRASYEQYF